This passage covers 10 T cell receptor beta chains from one sample sequenced in a study of PD-1 blockade in classical Hodgkin lymphoma. The patients all showed relapse after autologous stem cell transplantation, while their brentuximab vedotin exposure varied. Libraries were prepared by immunoSEQ multiplex PCR; TCRdb keeps only in-frame clonotypes and omits some of them. The profile shows tens of thousands of clones, roughly 86% of them singletons. The source material was peripheral blood mononuclear cells (PBMCs), sampled at baseline. These receptors were taken from a human donor with classical Hodgkin lymphoma.

The rearrangement uses TRBV29-1 and TRBJ2-5, with no clear D. The V gene's germline CDR1 is SQVTM and CDR2 ANQGSEA. This CDR3 comprises 12 residues. V was cut by 3 bases and J by 5 bases, with 10 bases left in between. The CDR3 coding sequence is TGCAGCGTTGATGACAAAGCGGAGACCCAGTACTTC. Translating it yields CSVDDKAETQYF.

DNA for the CDR3: TGTGCCAGCAGCTCCCCGGGACTAGCGAGCACAGATACGCAGTATTTT. This codes for CASSSPGLASTDTQYF. The chain has TRBV5-4 and TRBJ2-3; TRBD2 aligns across 10 bases. Germline V gene lookup returns CDR1 SGHNT and CDR2 YYREEE (reference sequence). V gave up 3 bases and J gave up 0 bases; unmatched junction bases: 4. The CDR3 is 16 amino acids. Drawing the rest from reference TRBV5-4 and TRBJ2-3, the complete variable domain is ETGVTQSPTHLIKTRGQQVTLRCSSQSGHNTVSWYQQALGQGPQFIFQYYREEENGRGNFPPRFSGLQFPNYSSELNVNALELDDSALYLCASSSPGLASTDTQYFGPGTRLTVL.

The count of this clone is one. The V and J genes are TRBV5-4 and TRBJ2-1; 10 bases are shared with TRBD2. Germline CDR1 and CDR2: SGHNT and YYREEE (reference sequence). This CDR3 has 16 amino acids. The V and J ends lost 3 bases and 2 bases, in that order; junction bases with no gene match: 5. CDR3 amino acids: CASSYLGLAAYNEQFF. The CDR3 region has the DNA TGTGCCAGCAGCTACCTAGGACTAGCGGCCTACAATGAGCAGTTCTTC.

V gene TRBV6-5 combines with J gene TRBJ1-5; tentatively, D is TRBD1 (6 bases). The CDR3 loop spans 14 amino acids. Germline loops: CDR1 MNHEY, CDR2 SVGAGI. Trimming stripped 4 bases from V and 0 bases from J, with 7 bases between. The CDR3 DNA reads TGTGCCAGCAGTTGGACAGTTAGCAATCAGCCCCAGCATTTT. Its protein product is CASSWTVSNQPQHF.

The rearrangement uses TRBV29-1 and TRBJ2-1; 10 nucleotides agree with TRBD2. V gave up 6 bases and J gave up 8 bases; unmatched junction bases: 4. The germline V gene has CDR1 SQVTM and CDR2 ANQGSEA. CDR3 length equals 12 residues. In DNA form, the CDR3 reads TGCAGCGTAGCGGGAGGGCCACATGAGCAGTTCTTC. It translates to CSVAGGPHEQFF.

The V and J genes are TRBV28 and TRBJ2-1; maybe TRBD2 (6 bases). CDR1 MDHEN and CDR2 SYDVKM come from the germline V gene. This CDR3 has 15 residues. V lost 6 bases and J 2 bases, leaving 14 bases between the germline ends. CDR3 protein: CASRSFGGAYNEQFF. The CDR3 bases are TGTGCCAGCAGATCCTTTGGAGGGGCCTACAATGAGCAGTTCTTC.

The chain links TRBV28 to TRBJ1-5, with D possibly matching TRBD1 (5 bases). V was clipped by 1 base and J by 0 bases, with 7 bases between them. Per germline, CDR1 MDHEN and CDR2 SYDVKM. The CDR3 is 15 amino acids. CDR3 nucleotide sequence: TGTGCCAGCAGTTTATCAGGGAATAGCAATCAGCCCCAGCATTTT. This sequence encodes CASSLSGNSNQPQHF.

As DNA, the CDR3 is TGTGCCAGCAGCTTAGTAGACGCGATAAACACCGGGGAGCTGTTTTTT. Translated: CASSLVDAINTGELFF. V gene TRBV11-3 combines with J gene TRBJ2-2; D gene unclear. Trimming cost V 1 base and J 2 bases, with 11 bases left between them. Germline values: CDR1 SGHNT, CDR2 YENEEA. This CDR3 has 16 residues.

This chain links TRBV14 with TRBJ2-5; the D gene is possibly TRBD2 (5 bases). V lost 3 bases and J lost 2, with 16 bases in between. Germline V gene sequence: CDR1 SGHDN, CDR2 FVKESK. The CDR3 spans 16 residues. The CDR3 is CASSHYRGNLQETQYF. For the CDR3, the DNA is TGTGCCAGCAGCCATTATCGGGGAAACCTACAAGAGACCCAGTACTTC.

The chain employs TRBV4-1 and TRBJ1-1; D is unresolved. This CDR3 comprises 16 residues. CDR1 and CDR2 from the germline V gene are MGHRA and YSYEKL. V was cut by 0 bases and J by 3 bases, with 14 bases left in between. The DNA of the CDR3 is TGCGCCAGCAGCCAAGAATCGTGGGCGCTTTACACTGAAGCTTTCTTT. This sequence encodes CASSQESWALYTEAFF.